This TCR beta chain was identified in a study of shared clonotypes between healthy human individuals. Points from the study as a whole: Between four donors, naive CD4 clonotypes were shared at a level of about 5.3%.

Libraries were prepared by immunoSEQ multiplex PCR; TCRdb keeps only in-frame clonotypes and omits some of them. The table includes roughly 550,000 clones, 95% to 96% detected once. Positively selected for CCR7, the CD45RO-negative cells used as naive CD8 cells excluded terminally differentiated effector memory CD45RA+ cells. Everyone who donated was a Caucasian adult who lived in Nashville, Tennessee. As to this clone: The antigen is not known.

The sequence came from a woman aged 25 to 39 in good health. The sequenced material came from naive CD8+ T cells sorted from blood.

CDR3 coding DNA: TGTGCCAGCAGTTGGCGGGGGGCCTACGAGCAGTACTTC. Its protein is CASSWRGAYEQYF. The chain has TRBV27 and TRBJ2-7; 8 positions match TRBD2. V dropped 4 bases and J dropped 2; count of bases not matched to a gene: 1. Looked up from germline, CDR1 is MNHEY and CDR2 is SMNVEV (reference sequence). The CDR3 totals 13 residues.